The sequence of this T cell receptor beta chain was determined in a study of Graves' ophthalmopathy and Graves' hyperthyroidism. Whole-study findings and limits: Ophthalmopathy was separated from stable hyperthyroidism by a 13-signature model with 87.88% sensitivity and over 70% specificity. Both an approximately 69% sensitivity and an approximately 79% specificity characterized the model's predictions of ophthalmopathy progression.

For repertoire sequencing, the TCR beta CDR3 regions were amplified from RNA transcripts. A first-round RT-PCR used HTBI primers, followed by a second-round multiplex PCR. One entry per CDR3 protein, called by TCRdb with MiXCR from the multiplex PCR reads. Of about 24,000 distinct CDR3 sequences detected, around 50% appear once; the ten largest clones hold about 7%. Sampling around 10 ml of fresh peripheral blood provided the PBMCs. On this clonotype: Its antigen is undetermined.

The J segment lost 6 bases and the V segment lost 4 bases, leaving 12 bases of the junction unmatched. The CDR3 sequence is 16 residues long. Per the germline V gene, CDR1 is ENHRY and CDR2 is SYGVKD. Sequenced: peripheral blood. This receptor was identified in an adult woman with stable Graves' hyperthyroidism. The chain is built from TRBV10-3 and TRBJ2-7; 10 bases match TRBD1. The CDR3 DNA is TGTGCCATCAGTGGGGAAGACAGGGGGCCGTCTTCCGAGCAGTACTTC. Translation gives CAISGEDRGPSSEQYF.